These 26 T cell receptor beta chains came from one sample sequenced in a study of blood T cells in healthy people across ages. Next came a second PCR, run for about 7 to 12 cycles, which used a sample-barcoded 5' primer along with a J-beta primer mix. One entry per CDR3 protein, called by TCRdb with MiXCR from the 5' RACE reads. The table records around 800,000 distinct CDR3 sequences, roughly 25% of them present only once. The sample also formed part of further work on T cells of mothers and their children.

The sample was blood. These TCRs come from a boy younger than 18 in good health.

The rearrangement links TRBV30 to TRBJ1-3; 7 bases are a match to TRBD1. Germline V lookup: CDR1 GTSNPN, CDR2 SVGIG (reference sequence). The CDR3 totals 15 residues. With V trimmed by 1 base and J by 3 bases, 6 bases remained unmatched. CDR3 DNA: TGTGCCTGGAGTGGAGACAGGGTTTATGGAAACACCATATATTTT. Protein: CAWSGDRVYGNTIYF. The variable domain in full, completed from reference TRBV30 and TRBJ1-3, reads SQTIHQWPATLVQPVGSPLSLECTVEGTSNPNLYWYRQAAGRGLQLLFYSVGIGQISSEVPQNLSASRPQDRQFILSSKKLLLSDSGFYLCAWSGDRVYGNTIYFGEGSWLTVV.

The rearrangement joins TRBV28 to TRBJ2-3; TRBD1 aligns across 9 bases. Germline CDR1 reads MDHEN; CDR2 reads SYDVKM. The CDR3 is 14 amino acids. Losses at the gene ends were 7 bases for V and 3 bases for J; bases not matched to a gene: 5. The CDR3 spells CASKGTGRTDTQYF. Here the CDR3 DNA reads TGTGCCAGCAAGGGGACAGGGAGAACAGATACGCAGTATTTT.

This clonotype was picked up a small number of times. The chain combines TRBV5-1 with TRBJ2-1; 7 bases fit TRBD2. Germline CDR1 is SGHRS and CDR2 is YFSETQ. The CDR3 totals 16 residues. J gave up 0 bases and V 4 bases, and 7 bases lay outside the gene matches. The CDR3 region is CASSHPRGDSYNEQFF. The CDR3, as DNA: TGCGCCAGCAGCCATCCACGGGGGGACTCCTACAATGAGCAGTTCTTC. Drawing the rest from reference TRBV5-1 and TRBJ2-1, the complete variable domain is KAGVTQTPRYLIKTRGQQVTLSCSPISGHRSVSWYQQTPGQGLQFLFEYFSETQRNKGNFPGRFSGRQFSNSRSEMNVSTLELGDSALYLCASSHPRGDSYNEQFFGPGTRLTVL.

This clonotype came up a few times. This chain links TRBV4-1 with TRBJ2-6; D call uncertain. This CDR3 contains 16 residues. CDR1 is MGHRA and CDR2 is YSYEKL in the germline V gene. V lost 1 base, J lost 0 bases, and 7 bases lay in between. The CDR3 loop is CASSQAAASGANVLTF. Written as DNA, the CDR3 is TGCGCCAGCAGCCAAGCTGCGGCCTCTGGGGCCAACGTCCTGACTTTC.

The chain employs TRBV2 and TRBJ2-3; D is unclear. Germline V gene sequence: CDR1 SNHLY, CDR2 FYNNEI. With 11 bases removed from V and 1 base from J, the gap between germline ends came to 7 bases. The CDR3 has 11 amino acids. CDR3 in DNA: TGTGCCGTCAAGGGCACAGATACGCAGTATTTT. Translated: CAVKGTDTQYF.

The rearrangement joins TRBV20-1 to TRBJ2-7; TRBD2 aligns across 9 bases. This CDR3 is 13 amino acids long. V was pared by 6 bases and J by 2 bases, with 5 bases of the junction left unmatched. Germline V lookup: CDR1 DFQATT, CDR2 SNEGSKA (reference sequence). The CDR3 loop is CSAAGGRTYEQYF. CDR3 nucleotides: TGCAGTGCCGCGGGGGGGCGGACCTACGAGCAGTACTTC.

The table lists this clonotype with many counts. This chain links TRBV5-5 with TRBJ2-5; D is possibly TRBD2 (6 bases). The DNA end is more similar to TRBJ2-7, so the J call may be wrong. This CDR3 has 16 amino acids. The germline V gene encodes CDR1 SGHKS and CDR2 YYEKEE (reference sequence). CDR3 protein: CASSLLGVAVLGEQYF. The CDR3 DNA is TGTGCCAGCAGCTTGCTGGGGGTAGCGGTCCTAGGCGAGCAGTACTTC.

The chain has TRBV5-1 and TRBJ2-5, with unresolved D. CDR3 length: 15 amino acids. Trimming stripped 0 bases from V and 4 bases from J, with 13 bases between. Germline CDR1 and CDR2: SGHRS and YFSETQ. CDR3 sequence reads: CASSLAQDFGETQYF. CDR3 coding DNA: TGCGCCAGCAGCTTGGCCCAGGATTTCGGAGAGACCCAGTACTTC.

This clonotype was counted between two and nine times. A read error may produce the germline difference seen at one junction end. CDR3 in amino acids: CATNRDGGTGDEKLFF. The CDR3 nucleotides read TGTGCCACCAACAGAGATGGAGGGACAGGGGATGAAAAACTGTTTTTT. The chain uses TRBV15 and TRBJ1-4, with 10 bases matching TRBD1. Germline CDR1 reads LNHNV; CDR2 reads YYDKDF (reference sequence). This CDR3 comprises 16 residues.

Here the CDR3 reads CASSSTGRRLEKTQYF. CDR3 DNA sequence: TGTGCCAGCAGTTCTACGGGACGGCGACTAGAGAAGACCCAGTACTTC. The chain recombines TRBV6-5 with TRBJ2-7; maybe TRBD2 (6 bases). Matching the DNA end better, TRBJ2-5 makes the J call doubtful. Germline V gene data show CDR1 as MNHEY and CDR2 as SVGAGI. The CDR3 spans 16 residues.

This clonotype was seen only once. The V call is TRBV19, the J call TRBJ1-2; 7 nucleotides align to TRBD1. V dropped 5 bases and J dropped 6; count of bases not matched to a gene: 21. From germline, CDR1 is LNHDA and CDR2 SQIVND (reference sequence). CDR3 length equals 18 residues. The CDR3 loop is CASSPTIRTGVHGNGYTF. The DNA of the CDR3 is TGTGCCAGTAGTCCTACCATCCGAACAGGGGTGCACGGGAATGGCTACACCTTC. The variable domain in full, completed from reference TRBV19 and TRBJ1-2, reads DGGITQSPKYLFRKEGQNVTLSCEQNLNHDAMYWYRQDPGQGLRLIYYSQIVNDFQKGDIAEGYSVSREKKESFPLTVTSAQKNPTAFYLCASSPTIRTGVHGNGYTFGSGTRLTVV.

The J gene is TRBJ2-4, the V gene TRBV10-3, with TRBD2 matching 8 bases. The ends lost 6 bases at V and 8 bases at J; junction bases unmatched: 3. CDR3 size: 12 residues. CDR1 is ENHRY, CDR2 SYGVKD, per germline. The CDR3: CAISGGADIQYF. CDR3 sequence (DNA): TGTGCCATCAGCGGGGGGGCGGACATTCAGTACTTC.

The chain is built from TRBV20-1 and TRBJ1-5; possible D gene TRBD1, 6 bases. Germline lookup yields CDR1 DFQATT and CDR2 SNEGSKA (reference sequence). The CDR3 loop spans 14 amino acids. Trimming left V 6 bases short and J 5 bases short, with 17 bases between. The CDR3 bases are TGCAGTGCCCCTACTGGGGGGGCGGATCAGCCCCAGCATTTT. It specifies CSAPTGGADQPQHF.

The chain carries TRBV7-9 and TRBJ2-5; D remains ambiguous. The CDR3 spans 18 residues. The germline V gene encodes CDR1 SEHNR and CDR2 FQNEAQ (reference sequence). V dropped 5 bases and J dropped 1 base, with 23 bases sitting between them. The CDR3 loop reads CASSRPQRSEIAQETQYF. The CDR3 DNA is TGTGCCAGCAGCCGTCCGCAGAGGAGCGAAATCGCCCAAGAGACCCAGTACTTC.

The chain joins TRBV6-5 to TRBJ1-3; D is unresolved. Germline CDR1 reads MNHEY; CDR2 reads SVGAGI. The CDR3 consists of 14 residues. Trimming pared 6 bases from V and 2 bases from J, leaving 11 bases between. The CDR3 coding sequence is TGTGCCAGCAGGCCGGTGCTGCCTGGAAACACCATATATTTT. Its protein is CASRPVLPGNTIYF.

This chain links TRBV20-1 with TRBJ1-1, with D hard to call. The CDR3 sequence is 13 residues long. V was cut by 5 bases and J by 3 bases, with 13 bases left in between. CDR1 is DFQATT and CDR2 is SNEGSKA in the germline V gene (reference sequence). In nucleotides, the CDR3 is TGCAGTGCTGACGCCAAGATTCACACTGAAGCTTTCTTT. This gives the protein CSADAKIHTEAFF.

The chain has TRBV30 and TRBJ2-1; 7 bases are a match to TRBD1. Germline assignment: CDR1 GTSNPN and CDR2 SVGIG (reference sequence). The junction had 6 bases not matched to a gene; V was cut back by 0 bases and J by 10 bases. CDR3 size: 13 residues. Here the CDR3 DNA reads TGTGCCTGGAGTGTGAACAGGGGTTACGAGCAGTTCTTC. Protein product: CAWSVNRGYEQFF.

In this sample, this clonotype turned up a few times. The V and J genes are TRBV5-7 and TRBJ2-1; no reliable D call. TRBV5-7 is flagged as an ORF with uncertain function. The CDR3 runs 15 residues. The ends were cut back, 3 bases at V and 0 bases at J, with 10 bases in the middle. CDR3 loop: CASSSPFSSYNEQFF. CDR3 DNA: TGTGCCAGCAGCTCCCCCTTCAGCTCCTACAATGAGCAGTTCTTC.

Only one count was recorded for this clonotype. The genes are TRBV6-5 and TRBJ2-1, with a possible D match to TRBD2 (7 bases). CDR1 and CDR2 from the germline V gene are MNHEY and SVGAGI. The CDR3 runs to 15 residues. V shed 5 bases and J shed 5 bases, with 16 bases lying between them. CDR3 protein: CASSETAGAHNEQFF. In nucleotides, the CDR3 is TGTGCCAGCAGTGAAACTGCGGGGGCACACAATGAGCAGTTCTTC.

The chain links TRBV15 to TRBJ2-1, with D hard to call. The J call may be in error: the DNA end matches TRBJ2-7 better. Per germline, CDR1 LNHNV and CDR2 YYDKDF (reference sequence). The CDR3 loop spans 12 amino acids. CDR3 sequence: CATSSGGYEQYF. CDR3 DNA: TGTGCCACCAGCAGTGGCGGCTACGAGCAGTACTTC.

This clonotype was recorded a few times. This chain links TRBV20-1 with TRBJ2-1; 9 bases are a match to TRBD2. The assigned J gene may be wrong: the sequence end matches TRBJ2-7 better. Germline CDR1 and CDR2: DFQATT and SNEGSKA (reference sequence). The CDR3 runs 17 residues. CDR3 sequence (DNA): TGCAGTGCTAGAGGCGGGGGGGCCGGGGCTAGCTCCTACGAGCAGTACTTC. It is translated as CSARGGGAGASSYEQYF.

Only a few counts were recorded for this clonotype. The chain links TRBV5-1 to TRBJ2-3, with TRBD1 as a possible D gene (5 bases). V was shortened by 4 bases and J by 0 bases, with 21 bases between the two germline ends. This CDR3 is built from 18 residues. Germline V CDR1 and CDR2: SGHRS, YFSETQ. The CDR3 bases are TGCGCCAGCAGCCGCCGCGGAGACAGCGCGTCTAGCACAGATACGCAGTATTTT. Translation gives CASSRRGDSASSTDTQYF.

This clonotype was counted between two and nine times. The chain uses TRBV6-6 and TRBJ1-5, with D perhaps TRBD1 (5 bases). The CDR3 runs to 15 residues. The V gene lost 3 bases and the J gene lost 9 bases, with 18 bases spanning the gap. CDR1 and CDR2 (germline): MNHNY, SVGAGI (reference sequence). The CDR3 region has the DNA TGTGCCAGCAGTTATCGGCAGGGAGGGTACGGGCCCCAGCATTTT. Its translation is CASSYRQGGYGPQHF.

The rearrangement uses TRBV7-9 and TRBJ2-4, with D maybe TRBD1 (5 bases). The germline V gene has CDR1 SEHNR and CDR2 FQNEAQ (reference sequence). Trimming stripped 1 base from V and 5 bases from J, with 12 bases between. The CDR3 extends over 15 amino acids. Here the CDR3 DNA reads TGTGCCAGCAGCTTAGTCCGGACAAGACAAAACATTCAGTACTTC. It translates to CASSLVRTRQNIQYF.

Comments on this clonotype: Mismatch with germline at one junction end may stem from a read error. The chain recombines TRBV6-1 with TRBJ1-2; 9 bases match TRBD1. This CDR3 is 15 amino acids long. Germline V gene lookup returns CDR1 MNHNS and CDR2 SASEGT. CDR3 coding DNA: TGTGCCAGCAGTGGACGACAGGGGGTGAACTATGGCCACACCTTC. Translated: CASSGRQGVNYGHTF.

This clonotype was observed a few times. The V call is TRBV5-6, the J call TRBJ2-5, with a weak D call TRBD2 (6 bases). V dropped 2 bases and J dropped 4 bases, with 15 bases sitting between them. The CDR3 is made up of 15 amino acids. Germline lookup yields CDR1 SGHDT and CDR2 YYEEEE. The CDR3 region has the DNA TGTGCCAGCAGCTTACGGGAGATGGGGGGAGAGACCCAGTACTTC. Protein sequence: CASSLREMGGETQYF.